This T cell receptor (beta chain) was recovered during a study of neurological immune-mediated disorders. Points from the study as a whole: Phylogenetic grouping placed 18 of 34 multiple sclerosis patients' repertoires in one related-CDR3 cluster, a possible signature.

This clonotype was observed at least ten times. Its cognate antigen is unknown. The cDNA was synthesized by means of template-switch 5'RACE, which was carried out with 10-nucleotide random UMIs. TCRdb independently ran MiXCR on the 5' RACE reads; one entry per CDR3 protein. The data show 35,000 or so distinct CDR3 sequences, about 3.3% seen once. Documented time point: longitudinal time-point 1 (baseline). Trimming cost V 7 bases and J 2 bases, with 14 bases left between them. The CDR3 runs 14 residues. The genes are TRBV12-3 or TRBV12-4 and TRBJ2-5, with D possibly matching TRBD2 (6 bases). Sequenced sample: PBMCs. This receptor was taken from a woman aged 60 to 75 with multiple sclerosis. Here the CDR3 DNA reads TGTGCCAGCAATCAGCTAGCGACGCAAGAGACCCAGTACTTC. Its protein product is CASNQLATQETQYF.